These T cell receptor beta chains were read from a single sample in a study of cytomegalovirus exposure and HLA in healthy donors. Using immunoSEQ multiplex PCR, the repertoire was profiled, and TCRdb retains in-frame clones only, with some absent. The table lists roughly 130,000 clones, approximately 80% of them singletons. The sample comprised PBMCs. The receptor source for this set is a girl aged 2-9 years in good health and CMV-seronegative. Each CDR3 is given with its conserved first and last residue. Each record gives: CDR3 length, V gene, D gene, clone size, J gene, CDR3 protein, CDR3 DNA. D genes are given only for firm matches. Clone size is stated in some rows and not others, as once, few, many or a class when expanded.

cdr3_length: 15
v_call: TRBV6-1
d_call: TRBD1
clone_size: .
j_call: TRBJ1-5
cdr3_aa: CASSPPGQVLRPQHF
cdr3_nt: TGTGCCAGCAGCCCGCCGGGACAGGTCTTAAGGCCCCAGCATTTT

cdr3_length: 15
v_call: TRBV28
d_call: TRBD1
clone_size: .
j_call: TRBJ2-1
cdr3_aa: CASSLQGASYNEQFF
cdr3_nt: TGTGCCAGCAGCTTACAGGGGGCCTCCTACAATGAGCAGTTCTTC

cdr3_length: 19
v_call: TRBV7-9
d_call: TRBD1
clone_size: .
j_call: TRBJ2-6
cdr3_aa: CASSSTRTGGFSGANVLTF
cdr3_nt: TGTGCCAGCAGCTCAACCCGGACAGGGGGCTTCTCTGGGGCCAACGTCCTGACTTTC

cdr3_length: 12
v_call: TRBV30
d_call: TRBD2
clone_size: .
j_call: TRBJ2-7
cdr3_aa: CAAWGGSYEQYF
cdr3_nt: TGTGCCGCGTGGGGGGGCTCCTACGAGCAGTACTTC

cdr3_length: 14
v_call: TRBV2
d_call: .
clone_size: .
j_call: TRBJ2-7
cdr3_aa: CASLRQASSYEQYF
cdr3_nt: TGTGCCAGCCTAAGACAGGCCAGCTCCTACGAGCAGTACTTC

cdr3_length: 17
v_call: TRBV5-8
d_call: TRBD2
clone_size: .
j_call: TRBJ2-7
cdr3_aa: CASSGTSGRPWPHEQYF
cdr3_nt: TGTGCCAGCAGCGGGACTAGCGGGAGGCCGTGGCCTCACGAGCAGTACTTC

cdr3_length: 14
v_call: TRBV18
d_call: .
clone_size: once
j_call: TRBJ1-1
cdr3_aa: CASSRDRKNTEAFF
cdr3_nt: TGTGCCAGCTCCCGCGACAGGAAGAACACTGAAGCTTTCTTT

cdr3_length: 15
v_call: TRBV6-1
d_call: .
clone_size: .
j_call: TRBJ1-5
cdr3_aa: CASSEAGVANQPQHF
cdr3_nt: TGTGCCAGCAGTGAAGCGGGAGTAGCCAATCAGCCCCAGCATTTT

cdr3_length: 14
v_call: TRBV28
d_call: .
clone_size: .
j_call: TRBJ2-3
cdr3_aa: CASSLPGAADTQYF
cdr3_nt: TGTGCCAGCAGTTTACCAGGGGCGGCAGATACGCAGTATTTT

cdr3_length: 13
v_call: TRBV19
d_call: .
clone_size: .
j_call: TRBJ2-4
cdr3_aa: CASSIPGANIQYF
cdr3_nt: TGTGCCAGTAGTATCCCAGGGGCGAACATTCAGTACTTC

cdr3_length: 16
v_call: TRBV11-1
d_call: TRBD1
clone_size: .
j_call: TRBJ2-3
cdr3_aa: CASSLGQTVSTDTQYF
cdr3_nt: TGTGCCAGCAGCTTGGGACAGACCGTTAGCACAGATACGCAGTATTTT

cdr3_length: 15
v_call: TRBV4-3
d_call: .
clone_size: .
j_call: TRBJ1-2
cdr3_aa: CASSQENRADYGYTF
cdr3_nt: TGCGCCAGCAGCCAAGAAAACAGGGCGGACTATGGCTACACCTTC

cdr3_length: 16
v_call: TRBV5-1
d_call: TRBD1
clone_size: .
j_call: TRBJ1-1
cdr3_aa: CASSPDRGGVNTEAFF
cdr3_nt: TGCGCCAGCAGCCCAGACAGGGGGGGAGTGAACACTGAAGCTTTCTTT

cdr3_length: 17
v_call: TRBV5-4
d_call: .
clone_size: .
j_call: TRBJ2-3
cdr3_aa: CASRTQKKRWGTDTQYF
cdr3_nt: TGTGCCAGCAGGACACAAAAAAAGCGGTGGGGCACAGATACGCAGTATTTT

cdr3_length: 16
v_call: TRBV19
d_call: .
clone_size: .
j_call: TRBJ1-4
cdr3_aa: CASSAQGGATNEKLFF
cdr3_nt: TGTGCCAGTAGTGCCCAGGGTGGAGCAACTAATGAAAAACTGTTTTTT

cdr3_length: 14
v_call: TRBV28
d_call: .
clone_size: .
j_call: TRBJ2-7
cdr3_aa: CASSPRGVIYEQYF
cdr3_nt: TGTGCCAGCAGCCCCCGGGGTGTAATCTACGAGCAGTACTTC

cdr3_length: 15
v_call: TRBV4-1
d_call: TRBD1
clone_size: .
j_call: TRBJ1-1
cdr3_aa: CASSHPTGVYTEAFF
cdr3_nt: TGCGCCAGCAGCCACCCGACAGGGGTATATACTGAAGCTTTCTTT

cdr3_length: 15
v_call: TRBV7-9
d_call: TRBD1
clone_size: .
j_call: TRBJ1-4
cdr3_aa: CASSSSGTGIEKLFF
cdr3_nt: TGTGCCAGCAGCTCAAGCGGGACAGGGATCGAAAAACTGTTTTTT

cdr3_length: 14
v_call: TRBV7-9
d_call: .
clone_size: .
j_call: TRBJ1-4
cdr3_aa: CASSSPTTVEKLFF
cdr3_nt: TGTGCCAGCAGCTCCCCCACGACAGTCGAAAAACTGTTTTTT

cdr3_length: 15
v_call: TRBV27
d_call: TRBD1
clone_size: .
j_call: TRBJ2-5
cdr3_aa: CASSLLGQGQETQYF
cdr3_nt: TGTGCCAGCAGTTTACTGGGACAGGGGCAAGAGACCCAGTACTTC

cdr3_length: 14
v_call: TRBV11-2
d_call: TRBD1
clone_size: few
j_call: TRBJ2-7
cdr3_aa: CASSLEWTGGEQYF
cdr3_nt: TGTGCCAGCAGCTTAGAATGGACAGGGGGCGAGCAGTACTTC

cdr3_length: 14
v_call: TRBV6-1
d_call: .
clone_size: .
j_call: TRBJ1-5
cdr3_aa: CASSVSGSNQPQHF
cdr3_nt: TGTGCCAGCAGTGTATCCGGTAGCAATCAGCCCCAGCATTTT

cdr3_length: 17
v_call: TRBV11-2
d_call: TRBD2
clone_size: .
j_call: TRBJ2-1
cdr3_aa: CASSQGTSGRANNEQFF
cdr3_nt: TGTGCCAGCAGTCAAGGGACTAGCGGGCGGGCGAACAATGAGCAGTTCTTC